These 5 T cell receptor beta chains were sequenced from one sample in a study of blood T cell repertoires in COVID-19. Here immunoSEQ multiplex PCR was the method, and the copy in TCRdb shows in-frame clones only, minus some. The table has 250,000 to 350,000 clones, around 87% seen once. The sequencing sample was made of PBMCs or T cells enriched from blood (not recorded which). The receptors were gathered from a woman aged 25 to 39 who had recovered from COVID-19.

The chain is built from TRBV7-9 and TRBJ1-5; 7 bases are shared with TRBD1. The CDR3 totals 17 residues. CDR1 is SEHNR, CDR2 FQNEAQ, per germline (reference sequence). J lost 0 bases, V lost 4 bases, and 9 bases had no gene match. The CDR3 nucleotides read TGTGCCAGCAGCTCTACAATTGACAGGGATAGCAATCAGCCCCAGCATTTT. This translates into CASSSTIDRDSNQPQHF. The full variable domain, its missing parts supplied by reference TRBV7-9 and TRBJ1-5, is DTGVSQNPRHKITKRGQNVTFRCDPISEHNRLYWYRQTLGQGPEFLTYFQNEAQLEKSRLLSDRFSAERPKGSFSTLEIQRTEQGDSAMYLCASSSTIDRDSNQPQHFGDGTRLSIL.

The rearrangement links TRBV27 to TRBJ2-7, with D tentatively TRBD1 (7 bases). The V end was cut by 6 bases, the J end by 3 bases, with 12 bases between. Germline V gene sequence: CDR1 MNHEY, CDR2 SMNVEV (reference sequence). The CDR3 contains 13 residues. In nucleotides, the CDR3 is TGTGCCAGCAGGCGGGACAGATTCTACGAGCAGTACTTC. This translates into CASRRDRFYEQYF.

The chain recombines TRBV4-1 with TRBJ2-7; 8 nucleotides match TRBD1. Unmatched junction bases numbered 10, after V lost 0 bases and J lost 3 bases. CDR1 MGHRA and CDR2 YSYEKL come from the germline V gene. This CDR3 spans 17 amino acids. The CDR3 is CASSQDALQGVYYEQYF. The CDR3 nucleotides are TGCGCCAGCAGCCAAGACGCGTTACAGGGGGTGTACTACGAGCAGTACTTC.

V usage is TRBV4-3 and J usage is TRBJ2-2; possibly TRBD2 for D (5 bases). V lost 1 base and J 3 bases, leaving 12 bases between the germline ends. The germline V gene encodes CDR1 LGHNA and CDR2 YSLEER. The CDR3 has 16 residues. The CDR3 DNA reads as TGCGCCAGCAGCCAAGCAGGAGGAGACCACACCGGGGAGCTGTTTTTT. Encoded protein: CASSQAGGDHTGELFF.

This chain joins TRBV3-1 (or the pseudogene TRBV3-2) and TRBJ2-1; 7 bases are a match to TRBD2. This CDR3 is 17 amino acids long. Germline V gene lookup returns CDR1 LGHDT and CDR2 YNNKEL (reference sequence). Losses at the gene ends were 0 bases for V and 0 bases for J; bases not matched to a gene: 5. The CDR3 sequence: CASSQEERGFSYNEQFF. The CDR3 DNA is TGTGCCAGCAGCCAAGAGGAGCGGGGCTTCTCCTACAATGAGCAGTTCTTC.